This T cell receptor (beta chain) emerged from a study of beta chain features in type 1 diabetes. The wider study: Age, gender, cell numbers and subset yield matched between patients and controls. Analysis included around 100 million sorted cells drawn from all samples.

General study findings and limits: Shorter templates might be favored by PCR, equally in patients and controls. TCRB CDR3s from Type 1 diabetes patients were moderately but significantly shorter in all four CD4+ subsets. Reduced insertions and increased deletions marked VDJ junctions in type 1 diabetes patients.

The CDR3 covers 13 residues. The germline V gene has CDR1 ENHRY and CDR2 SYGVKD. Between the trimmed V and J ends, which lost 0 bases and 4 bases, there was a span of 6 bases. This clone was picked up a small number of times. What it binds is not known. Expressed TCRB transcripts were sequenced, since all the RNA that had been isolated was reverse transcribed. Profiling relied on immunoSEQ multiplex PCR, and the TCRdb table lists in-frame clones only, not all of them. The sample contains approximately 250,000 clones, roughly 10% of which appear only once. Sequencing was carried out using naive CD4+ T cells from blood. The clonotype originates from a man aged 25 to 40 with type 1 diabetes. The chain is built from TRBV10-3 and TRBJ2-5; TRBD1 might be the D (5 bases). This CDR3 is CAISESQGETQYF. CDR3 sequence (DNA): TGTGCCATCAGTGAGTCCCAGGGAGAGACCCAGTACTTC.